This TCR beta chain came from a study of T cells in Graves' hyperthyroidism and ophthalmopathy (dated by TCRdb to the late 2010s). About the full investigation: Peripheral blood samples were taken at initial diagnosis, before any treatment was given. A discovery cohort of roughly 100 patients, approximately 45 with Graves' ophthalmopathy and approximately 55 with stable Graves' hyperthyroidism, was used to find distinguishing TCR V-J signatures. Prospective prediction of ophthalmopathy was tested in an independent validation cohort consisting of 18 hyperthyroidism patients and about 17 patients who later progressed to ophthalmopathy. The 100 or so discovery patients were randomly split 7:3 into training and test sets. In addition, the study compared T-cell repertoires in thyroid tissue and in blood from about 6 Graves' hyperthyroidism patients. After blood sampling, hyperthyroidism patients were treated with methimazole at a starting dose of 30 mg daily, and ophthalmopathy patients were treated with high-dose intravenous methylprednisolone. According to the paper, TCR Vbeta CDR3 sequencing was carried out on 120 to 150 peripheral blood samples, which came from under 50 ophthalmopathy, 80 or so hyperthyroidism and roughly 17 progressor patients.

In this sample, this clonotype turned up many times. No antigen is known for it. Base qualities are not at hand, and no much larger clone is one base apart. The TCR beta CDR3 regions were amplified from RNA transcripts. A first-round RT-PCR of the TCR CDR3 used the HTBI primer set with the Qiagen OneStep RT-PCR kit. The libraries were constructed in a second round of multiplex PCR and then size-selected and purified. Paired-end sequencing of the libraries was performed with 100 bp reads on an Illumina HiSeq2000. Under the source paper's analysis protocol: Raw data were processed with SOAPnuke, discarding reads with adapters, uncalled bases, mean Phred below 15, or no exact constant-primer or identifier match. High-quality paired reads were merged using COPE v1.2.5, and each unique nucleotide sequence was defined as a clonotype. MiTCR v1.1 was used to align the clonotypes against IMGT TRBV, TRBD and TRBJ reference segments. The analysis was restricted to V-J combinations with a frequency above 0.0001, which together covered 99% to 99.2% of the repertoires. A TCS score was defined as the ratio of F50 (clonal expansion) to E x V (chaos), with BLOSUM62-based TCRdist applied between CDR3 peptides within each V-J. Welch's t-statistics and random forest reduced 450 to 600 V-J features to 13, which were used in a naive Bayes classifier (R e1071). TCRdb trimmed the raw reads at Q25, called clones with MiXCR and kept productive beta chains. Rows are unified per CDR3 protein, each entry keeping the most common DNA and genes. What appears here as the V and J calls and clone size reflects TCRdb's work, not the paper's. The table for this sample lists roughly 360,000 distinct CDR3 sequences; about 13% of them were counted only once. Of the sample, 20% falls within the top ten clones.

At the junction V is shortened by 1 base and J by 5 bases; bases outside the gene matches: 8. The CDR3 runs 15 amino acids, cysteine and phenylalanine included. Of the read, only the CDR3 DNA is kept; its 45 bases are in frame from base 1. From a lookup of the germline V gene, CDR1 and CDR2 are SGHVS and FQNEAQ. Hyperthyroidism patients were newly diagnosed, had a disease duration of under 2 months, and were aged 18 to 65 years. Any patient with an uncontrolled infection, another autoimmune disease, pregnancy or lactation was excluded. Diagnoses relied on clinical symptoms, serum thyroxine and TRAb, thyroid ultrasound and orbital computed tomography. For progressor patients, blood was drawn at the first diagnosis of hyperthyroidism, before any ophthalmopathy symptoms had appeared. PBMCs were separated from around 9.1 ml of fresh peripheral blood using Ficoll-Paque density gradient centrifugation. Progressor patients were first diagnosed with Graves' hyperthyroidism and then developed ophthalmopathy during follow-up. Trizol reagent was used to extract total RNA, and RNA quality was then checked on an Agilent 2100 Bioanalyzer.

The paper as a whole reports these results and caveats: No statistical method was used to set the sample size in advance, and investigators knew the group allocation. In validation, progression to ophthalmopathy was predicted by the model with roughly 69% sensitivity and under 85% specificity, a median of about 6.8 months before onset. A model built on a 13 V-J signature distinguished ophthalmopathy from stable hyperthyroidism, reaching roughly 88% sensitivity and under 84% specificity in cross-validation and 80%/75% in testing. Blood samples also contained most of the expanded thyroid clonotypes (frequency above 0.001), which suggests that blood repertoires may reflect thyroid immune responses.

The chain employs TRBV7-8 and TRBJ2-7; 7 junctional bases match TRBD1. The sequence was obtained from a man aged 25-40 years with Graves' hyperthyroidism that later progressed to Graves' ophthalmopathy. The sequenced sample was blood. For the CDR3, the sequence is CASSLDEGQGDEQYF. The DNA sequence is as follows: TGTGCCAGCAGCTTAGACGAGGGGCAGGGGGACGAGCAGTACTTC.